This section outlines one T cell receptor (beta chain) sequence together with its context. This clonotype occurred a few times. Its antigen specificity is not known. Qualities for individual bases were not recorded, and no much larger clone is one base off. Library construction relied on multiplex PCR. The sample was run on an Illumina HiSeq 4000. TCR beta libraries were built with iRepertoire HTBI primers and Arm-PCR amplification of CDR3 regions. Gel purification was performed on PCR products prior to sequencing. In the source study's methods: A total of 62 TRBV and some 15 TRBJ segments were identified across samples and were used for gene usage analysis of CDR3 amino acid clonotypes. COPE and FqMerger were used to merge the filtered high-quality paired reads into contigs. BLAST was used to align contigs to IMGT TRBV, TRBD and TRBJ reference genes, with CDR3 defined following IMGT. Highly expanded clones were defined as clonotypes with a frequency above 0.1%. Shannon entropy was used to measure repertoire diversity, and the Gini coefficient was used to measure V-J evenness. Public clonotypes were defined as clonotypes shared by more than one individual. TCRdb reprocessing: public reads trimmed at Q25 with fastp, clones called with MiXCR, in-frame beta chains kept. Each record represents a unique CDR3 protein, reported with the most common genes and DNA among its rows. The V and J calls here are based on TCRdb, not the publication. This sample holds about 660,000 distinct CDR3 sequences; about 32% were observed only once. Around 42% of the sample is taken by the ten largest.

The sample is drawn from a study of regulatory T cells in long-lasting Graves disease (dated by TCRdb to the early 2020s). In the study overall: To count as having persistent Graves' disease, a patient had to have received antithyroid drug treatment for over 5 years with TSH receptor autoantibodies remaining persistently positive. The study was registered as a clinical trial and conducted in China. A total of 33 samples underwent TCR sequencing, from some 13 patients with persistent Graves' disease and some 20 patients with newly diagnosed Graves' disease. Patients with persistent Graves' disease were compared with patients with newly diagnosed Graves' disease using TCR sequencing and RNA sequencing of peripheral blood. In the clinical cohort, patients with persistent Graves' disease had used antithyroid drugs for an average of roughly ten years.

On the study overall, not on this receptor specifically: A larger number of public clonotypes was shared among persistent patients (approximately 3,000) than among newly diagnosed patients (around 890). Compared with newly diagnosed patients, patients with persistent Graves' disease had lower TCR Shannon entropy and fewer highly expanded clones, which suggests clonal expansion. TRBV28, TRBJ1-2 and TRBJ2-5 were preferentially used in persistent disease, while TRBV20-1 and TRBJ2-1 were favored in newly diagnosed disease. Sequencing and analysis were limited to the TCR beta chain. The authors acknowledged the small sample size as a limitation that may reduce accuracy. Because the primary lesion, thyroid tissue, could not be accessed, the study looked at peripheral blood alone.

What this sample's time point label stands for: persistent/refractory GD, antithyroid drugs over 5 years with positive TRAb. RNA was extracted from PBMCs in TRIzol for both TCR sequencing and RNA sequencing. The diagnosis of Graves' disease followed American Thyroid Association guidelines. Recruitment of patients was carried out at an endocrinology department in Xi'an, China. Each patient gave approximately 8.8 milliliters of peripheral blood, collected in an EDTA anticoagulant tube. Ficoll Paque Plus density gradient separation was used to isolate PBMCs, and no further T cell sorting was performed. An Agilent 2100 Bioanalyzer and agarose gel were used to assess RNA quality, and a NanoDrop 2000 was used to measure RNA concentration. V has 7 bases trimmed and J has 3 bases trimmed; junction bases matching no gene number 7. Per the germline V gene, MNHNS is the CDR1 and SASEGT is the CDR2. The CDR3 numbers 14 residues from cysteine through phenylalanine. The entry retains the CDR3 DNA only, 42 bases that are in frame from base 1.

The receptor's source is a female donor with Graves disease. The input for sequencing was peripheral blood mononuclear cells (PBMCs), taken when the disease was refractory, from a patient treated with antithyroid drugs. The V gene is TRBV6-1 and the J gene is TRBJ2-5; 8 middle bases align to TRBD1. CDR3 sequence: CASKVTGVKETQYF. The sequenced DNA: TGTGCCAGCAAGGTGACAGGGGTAAAAGAGACCCAGTACTTC.